This TCR beta chain was retrieved from a study of blood T cell repertoires in COVID-19. In the study overall: Sample material is recorded as cDNA or gDNA derived from T cells, B-cell-depleted T cells, or PBMCs.

Seattle-derived patients entered the study during active infection and were followed longitudinally. The authors' processing: For nucleated cells, counts were estimated from reference gene primer amplification. The assay was immunoSEQ multiplex PCR, and TCRdb's table has in-frame clones only and misses some. Clone size and the V and J calls come from that table; the DNA yielded D and trimming. The repertoire has around 60,000 clones, 80% to 85% of them found once; the top ten carry under 25%. Sequenced material: peripheral blood. The TCR sequence derives from a man aged 25 to 40 with COVID-19, enrolled during active disease.

The CDR3 bases are TGCAGCGTTGAAGACTTCGGCAGGGGGCCGGTTGGGAACACCTTC. Protein sequence: CSVEDFGRGPVGNTF. The chain couples TRBV29-1 to TRBJ1-2, with 8 bases matching TRBD1. The V gene end was trimmed by 0 bases and the J gene end by 12 bases; junction bases not matched to a gene: 15. This CDR3 contains 15 residues. Germline lookup yields CDR1 SQVTM and CDR2 ANQGSEA. Supplemented by reference TRBV29-1 and TRBJ1-2, the full variable domain reads SAVISQKPSRDICQRGTSLTIQCQVDSQVTMMFWYRQQPGQSLTLIATANQGSEATYESGFVIDKFPISRPNLTFSTLTVSNMSPEDSSIYLCSVEDFGRGPVGNTFGSGTRLTVV.